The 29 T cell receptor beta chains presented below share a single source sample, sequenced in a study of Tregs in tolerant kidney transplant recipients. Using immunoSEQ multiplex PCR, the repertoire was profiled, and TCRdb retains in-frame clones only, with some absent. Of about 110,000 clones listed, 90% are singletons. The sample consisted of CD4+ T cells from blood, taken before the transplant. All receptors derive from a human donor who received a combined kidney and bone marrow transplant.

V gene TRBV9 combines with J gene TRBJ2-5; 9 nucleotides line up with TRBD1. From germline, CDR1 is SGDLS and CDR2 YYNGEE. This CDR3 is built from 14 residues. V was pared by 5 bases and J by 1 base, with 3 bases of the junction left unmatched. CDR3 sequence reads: CASSRQGVQETQYF. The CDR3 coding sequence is TGTGCCAGCAGTCGACAGGGGGTCCAAGAGACCCAGTACTTC.

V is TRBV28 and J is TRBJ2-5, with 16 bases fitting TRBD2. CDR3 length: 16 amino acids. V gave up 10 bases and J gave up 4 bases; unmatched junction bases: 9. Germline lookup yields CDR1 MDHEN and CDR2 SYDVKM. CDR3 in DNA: TGTGCCACTCTAGGGACTAGCGGGAGGGGTGGAGAGACCCAGTACTTC. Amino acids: CATLGTSGRGGETQYF.

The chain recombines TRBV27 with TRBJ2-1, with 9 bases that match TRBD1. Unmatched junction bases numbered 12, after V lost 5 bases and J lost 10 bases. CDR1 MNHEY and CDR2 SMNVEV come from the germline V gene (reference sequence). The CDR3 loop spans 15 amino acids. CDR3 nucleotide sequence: TGTGCCAGCAGTCCTGACAGGGGGGGAATCAGGGAGCAGTTCTTC. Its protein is CASSPDRGGIREQFF.

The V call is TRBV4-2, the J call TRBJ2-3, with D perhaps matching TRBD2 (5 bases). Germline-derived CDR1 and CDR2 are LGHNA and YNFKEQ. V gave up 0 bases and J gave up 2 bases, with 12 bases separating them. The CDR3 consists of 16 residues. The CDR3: CASSQDGLFITDTQYF. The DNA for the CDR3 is TGTGCCAGCAGCCAAGACGGACTTTTTATCACAGATACGCAGTATTTT.

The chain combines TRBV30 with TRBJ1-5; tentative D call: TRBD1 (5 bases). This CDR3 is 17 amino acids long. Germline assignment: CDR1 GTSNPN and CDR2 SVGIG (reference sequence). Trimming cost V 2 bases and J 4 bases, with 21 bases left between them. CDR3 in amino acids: CAWSSRRGDLRNQPQHF. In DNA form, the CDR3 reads TGTGCCTGGAGTTCACGAAGGGGTGATCTTCGGAATCAGCCCCAGCATTTT.

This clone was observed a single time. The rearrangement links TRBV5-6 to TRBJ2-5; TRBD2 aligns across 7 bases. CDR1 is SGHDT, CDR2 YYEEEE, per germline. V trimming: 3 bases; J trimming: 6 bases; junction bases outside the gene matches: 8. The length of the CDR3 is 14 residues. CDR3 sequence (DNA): TGTGCCAGCAGCTCCCCGGGGAGGGGACAGACCCAGTACTTC. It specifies CASSSPGRGQTQYF.

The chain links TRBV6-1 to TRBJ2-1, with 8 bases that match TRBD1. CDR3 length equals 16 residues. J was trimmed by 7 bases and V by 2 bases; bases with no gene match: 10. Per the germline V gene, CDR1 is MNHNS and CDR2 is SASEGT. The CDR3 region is CASSEWRAGGRNEQFF. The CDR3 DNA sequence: TGTGCCAGCAGTGAATGGCGGGCAGGGGGCCGAAATGAGCAGTTCTTC.

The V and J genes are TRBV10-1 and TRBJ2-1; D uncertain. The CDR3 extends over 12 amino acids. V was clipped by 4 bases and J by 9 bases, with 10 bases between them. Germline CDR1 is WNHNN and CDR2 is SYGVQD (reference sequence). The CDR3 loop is CASSGSLSEQFF. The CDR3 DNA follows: TGCGCCAGCAGTGGTTCCCTCTCTGAGCAGTTCTTC.

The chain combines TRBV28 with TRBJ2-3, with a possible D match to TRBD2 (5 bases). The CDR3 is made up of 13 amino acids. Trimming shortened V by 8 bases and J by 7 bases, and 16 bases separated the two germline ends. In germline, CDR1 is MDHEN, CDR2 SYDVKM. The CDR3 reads CASPSPPPNTQYF. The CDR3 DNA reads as TGTGCCAGCCCTAGCCCTCCCCCGAATACGCAGTATTTT.

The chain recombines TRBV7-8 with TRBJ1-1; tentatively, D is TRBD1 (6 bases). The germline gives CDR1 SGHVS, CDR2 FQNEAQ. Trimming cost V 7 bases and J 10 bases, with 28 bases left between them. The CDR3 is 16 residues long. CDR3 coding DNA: TGTGCCAGCATCGACGACCGGGGGGCCCCGTTAATAGGAGCTTTCTTT. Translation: CASIDDRGAPLIGAFF. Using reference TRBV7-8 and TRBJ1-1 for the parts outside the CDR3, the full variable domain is GAGVSQSPRYKVAKRGQDVALRCDPISGHVSLFWYQQALGQGPEFLTYFQNEAQLDKSGLPSDRFFAERPEGSVSTLKIQRTQQEDSAVYLCASIDDRGAPLIGAFFGQGTRLTVV.

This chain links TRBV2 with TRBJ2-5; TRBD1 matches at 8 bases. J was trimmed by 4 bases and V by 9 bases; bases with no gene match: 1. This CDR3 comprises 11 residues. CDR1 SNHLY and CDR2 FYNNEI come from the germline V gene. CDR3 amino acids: CARQGGETQYF. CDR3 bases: TGTGCCAGACAGGGGGGAGAGACCCAGTACTTC.

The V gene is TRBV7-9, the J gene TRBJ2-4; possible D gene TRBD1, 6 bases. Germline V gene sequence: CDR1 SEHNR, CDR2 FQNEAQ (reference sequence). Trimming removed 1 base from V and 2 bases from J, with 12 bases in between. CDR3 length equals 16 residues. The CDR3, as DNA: TGTGCCAGCAGCTTAGTCACAGGGCGGACCAAAAACATTCAGTACTTC. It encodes CASSLVTGRTKNIQYF.

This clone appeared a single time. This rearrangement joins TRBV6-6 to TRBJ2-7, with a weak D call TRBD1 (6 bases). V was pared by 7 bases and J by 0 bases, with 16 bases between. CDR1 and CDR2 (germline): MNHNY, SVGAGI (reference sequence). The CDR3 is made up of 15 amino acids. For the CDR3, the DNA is TGTGCCAGCATCCCAGATGGGGGCTTCTCCTACGAGCAGTACTTC. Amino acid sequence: CASIPDGGFSYEQYF.

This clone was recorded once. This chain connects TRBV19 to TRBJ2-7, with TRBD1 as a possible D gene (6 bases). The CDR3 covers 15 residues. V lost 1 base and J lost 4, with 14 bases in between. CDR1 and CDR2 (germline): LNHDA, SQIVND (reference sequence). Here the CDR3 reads CASSIAPGAGYEQYF. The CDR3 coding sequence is TGTGCCAGTAGTATAGCCCCAGGGGCTGGTTACGAGCAGTACTTC.

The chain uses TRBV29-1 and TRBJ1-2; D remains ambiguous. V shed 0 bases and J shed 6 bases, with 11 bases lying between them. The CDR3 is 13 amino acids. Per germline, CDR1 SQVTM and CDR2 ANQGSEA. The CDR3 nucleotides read TGCAGCGTTGAAGACCGAACATTTAATGGCTACACCTTC. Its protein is CSVEDRTFNGYTF.

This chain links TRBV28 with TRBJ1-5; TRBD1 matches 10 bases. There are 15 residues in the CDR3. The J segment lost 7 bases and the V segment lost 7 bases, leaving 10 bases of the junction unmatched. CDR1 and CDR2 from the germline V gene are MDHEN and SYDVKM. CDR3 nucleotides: TGTGCCAGCACCCAGCCGGGACAGGGGAGGCAGCCCCAGCATTTT. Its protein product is CASTQPGQGRQPQHF. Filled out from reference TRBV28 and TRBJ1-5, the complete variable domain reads DVKVTQSSRYLVKRTGEKVFLECVQDMDHENMFWYRQDPGLGLRLIYFSYDVKMKEKGDIPEGYSVSREKKERFSLILESASTNQTSMYLCASTQPGQGRQPQHFGDGTRLSIL.

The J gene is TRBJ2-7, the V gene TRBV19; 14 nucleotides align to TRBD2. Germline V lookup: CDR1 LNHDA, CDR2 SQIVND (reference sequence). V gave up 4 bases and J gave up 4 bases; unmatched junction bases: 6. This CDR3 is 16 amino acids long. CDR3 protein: CASSKGTSGGEYEQYF. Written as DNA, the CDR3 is TGTGCCAGTAGTAAAGGGACTAGCGGGGGTGAATACGAGCAGTACTTC.

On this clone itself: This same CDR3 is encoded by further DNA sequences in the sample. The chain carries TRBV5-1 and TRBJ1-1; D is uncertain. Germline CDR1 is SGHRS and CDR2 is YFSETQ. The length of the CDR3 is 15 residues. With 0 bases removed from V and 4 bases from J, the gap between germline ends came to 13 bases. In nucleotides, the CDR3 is TGCGCCAGCAGCTTGGAGGGAGGGAGAGGCACTGAAGCTTTCTTT. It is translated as CASSLEGGRGTEAFF.

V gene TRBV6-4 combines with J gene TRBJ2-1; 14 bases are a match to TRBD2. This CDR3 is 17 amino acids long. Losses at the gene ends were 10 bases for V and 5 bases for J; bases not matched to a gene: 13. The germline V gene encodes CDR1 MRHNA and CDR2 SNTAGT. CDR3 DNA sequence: TGTGCCACCCACCTCCCGACTAGCGGGAGGGCCCACAATGAGCAGTTCTTC. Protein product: CATHLPTSGRAHNEQFF.

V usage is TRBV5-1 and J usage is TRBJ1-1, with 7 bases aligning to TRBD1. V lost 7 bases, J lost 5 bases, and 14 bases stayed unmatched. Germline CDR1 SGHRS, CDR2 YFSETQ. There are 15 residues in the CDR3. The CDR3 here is CASYSEEGAVTEAFF. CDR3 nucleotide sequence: TGCGCCAGCTACTCAGAAGAGGGGGCGGTTACTGAAGCTTTCTTT.

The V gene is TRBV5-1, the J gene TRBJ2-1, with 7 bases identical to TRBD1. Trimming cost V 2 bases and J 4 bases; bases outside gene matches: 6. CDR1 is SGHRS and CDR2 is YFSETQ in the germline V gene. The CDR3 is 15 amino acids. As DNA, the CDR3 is TGCGCCAGCAGCTTTACCGGGACAGAGTACAATGAGCAGTTCTTC. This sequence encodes CASSFTGTEYNEQFF.

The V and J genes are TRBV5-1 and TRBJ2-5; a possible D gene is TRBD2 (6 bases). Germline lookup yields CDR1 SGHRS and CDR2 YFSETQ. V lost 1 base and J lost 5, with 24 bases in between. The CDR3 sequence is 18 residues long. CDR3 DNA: TGCGCCAGCAGCTTGAGGATCGGGGGTGACGGGCTGGAGGAGACCCAGTACTTC. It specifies CASSLRIGGDGLEETQYF.

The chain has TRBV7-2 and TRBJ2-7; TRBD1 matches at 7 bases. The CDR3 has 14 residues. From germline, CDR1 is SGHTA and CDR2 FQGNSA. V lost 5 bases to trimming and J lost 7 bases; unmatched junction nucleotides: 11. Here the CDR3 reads CASSPKTGSPEQYF. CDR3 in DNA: TGTGCCAGCAGCCCTAAGACAGGGTCGCCGGAGCAGTACTTC.

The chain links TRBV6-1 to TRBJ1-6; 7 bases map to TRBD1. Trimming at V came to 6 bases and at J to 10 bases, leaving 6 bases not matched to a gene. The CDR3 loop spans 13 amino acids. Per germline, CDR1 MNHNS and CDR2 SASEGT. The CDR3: CASRGLRGSPLHF. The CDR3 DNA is TGTGCCAGCAGAGGTCTCAGGGGGTCACCCCTCCACTTT.

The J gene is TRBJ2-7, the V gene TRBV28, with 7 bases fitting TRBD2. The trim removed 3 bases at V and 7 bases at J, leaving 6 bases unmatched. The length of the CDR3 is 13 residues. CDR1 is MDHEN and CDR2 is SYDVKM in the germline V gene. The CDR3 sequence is CASSLRGTREQYF. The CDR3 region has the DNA TGTGCCAGCAGTTTGCGGGGGACGAGAGAGCAGTACTTC.

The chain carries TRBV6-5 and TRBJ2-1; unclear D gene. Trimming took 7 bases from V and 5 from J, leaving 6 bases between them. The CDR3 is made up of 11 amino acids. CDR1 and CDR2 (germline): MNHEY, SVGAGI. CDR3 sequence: CASTQNNEQFF. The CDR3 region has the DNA TGTGCCAGCACCCAGAACAATGAGCAGTTCTTC.

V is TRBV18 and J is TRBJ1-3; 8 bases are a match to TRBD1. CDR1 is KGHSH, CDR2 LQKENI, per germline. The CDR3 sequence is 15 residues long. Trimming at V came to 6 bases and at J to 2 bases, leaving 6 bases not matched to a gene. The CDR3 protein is CASSQQGVPGNTIYF. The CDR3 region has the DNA TGTGCCAGCTCTCAACAGGGGGTCCCTGGAAACACCATATATTTT. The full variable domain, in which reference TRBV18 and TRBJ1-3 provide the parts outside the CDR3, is NAGVMQNPRHLVRRRGQEARLRCSPMKGHSHVYWYRQLPEEGLKFMVYLQKENIIDESGMPKERFSAEFPKEGPSILRIQQVVRGDSAAYFCASSQQGVPGNTIYFGEGSWLTVV.

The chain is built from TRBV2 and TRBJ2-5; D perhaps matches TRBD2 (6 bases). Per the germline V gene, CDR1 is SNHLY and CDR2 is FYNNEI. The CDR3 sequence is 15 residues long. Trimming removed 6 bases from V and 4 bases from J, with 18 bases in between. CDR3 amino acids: CASRRRWQGGETQYF. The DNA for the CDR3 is TGTGCCAGCAGACGAAGGTGGCAGGGAGGAGAGACCCAGTACTTC. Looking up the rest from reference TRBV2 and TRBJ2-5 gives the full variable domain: EPEVTQTPSHQVTQMGQEVILRCVPISNHLYFYWYRQILGQKVEFLVSFYNNEISEKSEIFDDQFSVERPDGSNFTLKIRSTKLEDSAMYFCASRRRWQGGETQYFGPGTRLLVL.

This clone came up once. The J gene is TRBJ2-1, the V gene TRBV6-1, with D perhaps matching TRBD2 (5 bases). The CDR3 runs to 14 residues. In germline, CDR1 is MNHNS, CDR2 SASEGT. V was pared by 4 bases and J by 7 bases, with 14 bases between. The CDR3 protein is CASSGAGLGNEQFF. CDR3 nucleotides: TGTGCCAGCAGTGGGGCGGGCCTTGGGAATGAGCAGTTCTTC.